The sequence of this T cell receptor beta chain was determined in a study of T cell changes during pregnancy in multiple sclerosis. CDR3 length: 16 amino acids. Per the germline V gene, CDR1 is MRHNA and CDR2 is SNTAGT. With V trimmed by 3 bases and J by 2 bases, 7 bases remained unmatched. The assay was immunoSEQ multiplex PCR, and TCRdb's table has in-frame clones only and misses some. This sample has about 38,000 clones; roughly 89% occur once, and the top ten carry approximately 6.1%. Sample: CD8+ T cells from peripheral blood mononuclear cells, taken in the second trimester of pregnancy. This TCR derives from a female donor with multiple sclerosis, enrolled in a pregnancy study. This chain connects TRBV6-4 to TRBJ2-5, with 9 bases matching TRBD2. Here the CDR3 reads CASSELAGEGQETQYF. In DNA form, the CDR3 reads TGTGCCAGCAGTGAACTAGCGGGTGAGGGGCAAGAGACCCAGTACTTC.